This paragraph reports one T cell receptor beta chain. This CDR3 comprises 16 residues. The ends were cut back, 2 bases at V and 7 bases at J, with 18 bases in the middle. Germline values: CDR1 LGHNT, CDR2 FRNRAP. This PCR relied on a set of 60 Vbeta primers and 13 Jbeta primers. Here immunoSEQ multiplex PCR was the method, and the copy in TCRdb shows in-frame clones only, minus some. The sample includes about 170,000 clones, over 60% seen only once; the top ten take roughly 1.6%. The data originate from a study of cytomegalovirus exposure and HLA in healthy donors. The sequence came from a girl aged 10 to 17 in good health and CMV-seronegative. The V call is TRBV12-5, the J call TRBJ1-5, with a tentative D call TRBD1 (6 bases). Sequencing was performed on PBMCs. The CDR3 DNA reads TGTGCTAGTGGTTTGAGGCAGGGAGGGGGGGGGCAGCCCCAGCATTTT. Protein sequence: CASGLRQGGGGQPQHF.